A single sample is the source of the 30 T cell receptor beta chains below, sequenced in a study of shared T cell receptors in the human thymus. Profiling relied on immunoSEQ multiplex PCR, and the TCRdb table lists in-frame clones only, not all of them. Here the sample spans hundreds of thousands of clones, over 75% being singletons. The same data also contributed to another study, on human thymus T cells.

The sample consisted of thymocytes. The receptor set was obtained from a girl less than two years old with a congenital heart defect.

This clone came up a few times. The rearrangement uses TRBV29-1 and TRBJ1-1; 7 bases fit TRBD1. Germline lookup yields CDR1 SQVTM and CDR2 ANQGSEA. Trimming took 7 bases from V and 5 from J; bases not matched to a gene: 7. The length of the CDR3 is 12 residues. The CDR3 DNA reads TGCAGCGCACGACAGGGCCCAACTGAAGCTTTCTTT. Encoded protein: CSARQGPTEAFF.

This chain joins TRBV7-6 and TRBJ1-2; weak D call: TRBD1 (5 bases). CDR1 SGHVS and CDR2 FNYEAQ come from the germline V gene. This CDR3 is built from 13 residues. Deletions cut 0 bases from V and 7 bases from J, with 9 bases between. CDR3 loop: CASSLAGGVGYTF. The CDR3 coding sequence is TGTGCCAGCAGCTTAGCCGGGGGGGTTGGCTACACCTTC.

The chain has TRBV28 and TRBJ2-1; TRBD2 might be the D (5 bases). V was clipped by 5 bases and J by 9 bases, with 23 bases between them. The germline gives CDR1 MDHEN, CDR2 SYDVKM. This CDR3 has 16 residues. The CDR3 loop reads CASSLLPSEGKGEQFF. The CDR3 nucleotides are TGTGCCAGCAGTCTCCTCCCCTCAGAGGGAAAGGGTGAGCAGTTCTTC. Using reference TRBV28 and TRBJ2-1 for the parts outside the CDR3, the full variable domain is DVKVTQSSRYLVKRTGEKVFLECVQDMDHENMFWYRQDPGLGLRLIYFSYDVKMKEKGDIPEGYSVSREKKERFSLILESASTNQTSMYLCASSLLPSEGKGEQFFGPGTRLTVL.

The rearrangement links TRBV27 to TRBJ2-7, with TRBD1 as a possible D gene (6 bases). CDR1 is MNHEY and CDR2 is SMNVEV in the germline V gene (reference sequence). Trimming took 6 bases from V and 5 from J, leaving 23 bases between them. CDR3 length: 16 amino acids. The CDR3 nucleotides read TGTGCCAGCAGGCCGGGCCCTACAGGGAATCTAAACGAGCAGTACTTC. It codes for CASRPGPTGNLNEQYF.

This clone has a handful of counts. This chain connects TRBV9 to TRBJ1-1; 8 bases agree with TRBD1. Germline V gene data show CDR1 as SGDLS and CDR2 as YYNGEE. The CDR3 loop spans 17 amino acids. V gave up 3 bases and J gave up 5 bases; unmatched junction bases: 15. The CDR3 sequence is CASSDETGVFPETEAFF. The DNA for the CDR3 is TGTGCCAGCAGCGACGAGACAGGGGTCTTCCCGGAGACTGAAGCTTTCTTT. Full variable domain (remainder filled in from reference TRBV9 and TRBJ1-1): DSGVTQTPKHLITATGQRVTLRCSPRSGDLSVYWYQQSLDQGLQFLIQYYNGEERAKGNILERFSAQQFPDLHSELNLSSLELGDSALYFCASSDETGVFPETEAFFGQGTRLTVV.

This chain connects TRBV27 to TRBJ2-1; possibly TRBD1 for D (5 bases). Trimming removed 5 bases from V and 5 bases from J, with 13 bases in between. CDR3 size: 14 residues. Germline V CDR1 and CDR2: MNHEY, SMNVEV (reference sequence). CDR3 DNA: TGTGCCAGCAGTACTTTGGGGCGCGACAATGAGCAGTTCTTC. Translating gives CASSTLGRDNEQFF.

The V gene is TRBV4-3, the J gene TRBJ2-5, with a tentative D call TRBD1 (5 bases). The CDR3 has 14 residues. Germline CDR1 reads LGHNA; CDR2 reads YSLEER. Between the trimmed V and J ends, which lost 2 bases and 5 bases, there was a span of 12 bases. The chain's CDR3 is CASSQLGPGETQYF. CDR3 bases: TGCGCCAGCAGCCAACTCGGACCAGGGGAGACCCAGTACTTC.

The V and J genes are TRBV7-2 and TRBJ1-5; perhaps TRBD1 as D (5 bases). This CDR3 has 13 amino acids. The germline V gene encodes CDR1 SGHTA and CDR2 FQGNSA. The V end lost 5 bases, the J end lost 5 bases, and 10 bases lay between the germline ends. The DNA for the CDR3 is TGTGCCAGCAGCGGACCAGGGTATCAGCCCCAGCATTTT. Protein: CASSGPGYQPQHF.

DNA of the CDR3: TGTGCCAGCAGCTCTTCCGGGACAGGGGAAAATGAGCAGTTCTTC. This gives the protein CASSSSGTGENEQFF. V and J are TRBV11-3 and TRBJ2-1; 10 bases align to TRBD1. The V segment lost 4 bases and the J segment 7 bases; nucleotides outside the gene matches: 7. The germline V gene encodes CDR1 SGHNT and CDR2 YENEEA. This CDR3 spans 15 amino acids.

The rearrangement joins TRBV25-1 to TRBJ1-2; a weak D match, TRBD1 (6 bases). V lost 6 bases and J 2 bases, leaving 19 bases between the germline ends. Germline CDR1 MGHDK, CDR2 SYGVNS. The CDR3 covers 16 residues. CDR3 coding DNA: TGTGCCAGCAGCCAGGCTCGTGACAGGTACAACTATGGCTACACCTTC. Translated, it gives CASSQARDRYNYGYTF.

CDR3 amino acids: CASSSSTSGGRGTDTQYF. In nucleotides, the CDR3 is TGTGCCAGCAGCTCCAGTACTAGCGGGGGGCGAGGCACAGATACGCAGTATTTT. This chain connects TRBV13 to TRBJ2-3; 12 bases agree with TRBD2. The CDR3 contains 18 residues. CDR1 is PRHDT and CDR2 is FYEKMQ in the germline V gene (reference sequence). J gave up 1 base and V 4 bases, and 9 bases lay outside the gene matches.

CDR3 loop: CASSTTPGQQYF. CDR3 nucleotides: TGTGCCAGCAGCACAACACCGGGACAGCAGTATTTT. The chain combines TRBV13 with TRBJ2-3; maybe TRBD1 (6 bases). The germline V gene encodes CDR1 PRHDT and CDR2 FYEKMQ (reference sequence). The V end lost 5 bases, the J end lost 11 bases, and 14 bases lay between the germline ends. The CDR3 consists of 12 residues.

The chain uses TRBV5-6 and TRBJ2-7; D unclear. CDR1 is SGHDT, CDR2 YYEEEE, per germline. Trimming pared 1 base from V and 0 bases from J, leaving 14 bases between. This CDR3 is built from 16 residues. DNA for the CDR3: TGTGCCAGCAGCTTGTTGACTCGTAGGAGCTCCTACGAGCAGTACTTC. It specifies CASSLLTRRSSYEQYF.

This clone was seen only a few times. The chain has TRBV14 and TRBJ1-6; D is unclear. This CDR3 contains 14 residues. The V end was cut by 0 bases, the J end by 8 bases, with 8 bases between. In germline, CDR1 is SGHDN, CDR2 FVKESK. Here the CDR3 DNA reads TGTGCCAGCAGCCAAGATCGCGGGTATTCACCCCTCCACTTT. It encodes CASSQDRGYSPLHF. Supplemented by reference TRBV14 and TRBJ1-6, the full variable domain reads EAGVTQFPSHSVIEKGQTVTLRCDPISGHDNLYWYRRVMGKEIKFLLHFVKESKQDESGMPNNRFLAERTGGTYSTLKVQPAELEDSGVYFCASSQDRGYSPLHFGNGTRLTVT.

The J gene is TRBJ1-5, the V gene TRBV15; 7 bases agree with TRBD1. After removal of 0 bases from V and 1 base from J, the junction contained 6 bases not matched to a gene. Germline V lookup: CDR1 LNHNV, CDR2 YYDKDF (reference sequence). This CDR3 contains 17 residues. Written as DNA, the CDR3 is TGTGCCACCAGCAGAGACAGGGGGAATGTAAGCAATCAGCCCCAGCATTTT. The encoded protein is CATSRDRGNVSNQPQHF.

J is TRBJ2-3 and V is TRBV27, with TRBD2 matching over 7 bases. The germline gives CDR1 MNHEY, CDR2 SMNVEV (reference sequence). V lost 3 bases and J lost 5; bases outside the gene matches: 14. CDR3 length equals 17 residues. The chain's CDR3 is CASSFPSGGALLDTQYF. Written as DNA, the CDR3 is TGTGCCAGCAGTTTCCCTAGCGGTGGGGCCCTCTTAGATACGCAGTATTTT.

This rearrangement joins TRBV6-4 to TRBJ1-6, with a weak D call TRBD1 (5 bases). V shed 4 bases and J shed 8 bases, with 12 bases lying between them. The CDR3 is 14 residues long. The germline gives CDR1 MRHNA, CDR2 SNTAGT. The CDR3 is CASSGNETDSPLHF. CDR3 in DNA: TGTGCCAGCAGTGGGAACGAGACAGATTCACCCCTCCACTTT.

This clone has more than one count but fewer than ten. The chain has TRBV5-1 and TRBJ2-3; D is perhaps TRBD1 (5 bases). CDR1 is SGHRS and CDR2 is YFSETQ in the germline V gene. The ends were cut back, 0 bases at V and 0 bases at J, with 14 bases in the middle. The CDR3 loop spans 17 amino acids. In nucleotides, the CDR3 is TGCGCCAGCAGCTTGGGATCGCAGGGAACTAGCACAGATACGCAGTATTTT. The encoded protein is CASSLGSQGTSTDTQYF.

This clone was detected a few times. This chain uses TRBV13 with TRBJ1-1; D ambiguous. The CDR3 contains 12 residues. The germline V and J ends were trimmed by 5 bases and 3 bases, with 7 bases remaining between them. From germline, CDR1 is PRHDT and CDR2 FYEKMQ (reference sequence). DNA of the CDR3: TGTGCCAGCAGCCGAGAGTACACTGAAGCTTTCTTT. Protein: CASSREYTEAFF.

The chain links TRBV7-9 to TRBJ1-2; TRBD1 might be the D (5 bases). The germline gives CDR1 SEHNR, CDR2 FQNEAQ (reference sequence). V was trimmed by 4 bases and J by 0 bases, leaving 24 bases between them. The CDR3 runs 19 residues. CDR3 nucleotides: TGTGCCAGCAGCTCCCCCGGGCGCCCCCCAGAAGGGGCTAACTATGGCTACACCTTC. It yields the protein CASSSPGRPPEGANYGYTF.

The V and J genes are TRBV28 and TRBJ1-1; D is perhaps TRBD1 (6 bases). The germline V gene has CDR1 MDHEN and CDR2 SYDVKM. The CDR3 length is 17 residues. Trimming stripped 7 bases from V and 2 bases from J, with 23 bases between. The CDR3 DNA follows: TGTGCCAGCACCCCCCGGTTATCGGGACAAGATAACACTGAAGCTTTCTTT. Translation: CASTPRLSGQDNTEAFF.

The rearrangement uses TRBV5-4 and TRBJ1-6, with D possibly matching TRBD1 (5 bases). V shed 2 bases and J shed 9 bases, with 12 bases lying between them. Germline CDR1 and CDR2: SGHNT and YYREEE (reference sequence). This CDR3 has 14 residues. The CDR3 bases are TGTGCCAGCAGCTTTCAGGGCGGTGGTTCACCCCTCCACTTT. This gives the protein CASSFQGGGSPLHF.

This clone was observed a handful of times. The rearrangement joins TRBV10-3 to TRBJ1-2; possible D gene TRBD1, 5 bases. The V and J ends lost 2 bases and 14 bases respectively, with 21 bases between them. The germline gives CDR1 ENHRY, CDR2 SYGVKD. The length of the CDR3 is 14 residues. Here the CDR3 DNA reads TGTGCCATCAGTGAGCTCCCCGCCGGGGAGGGGAGTACCTTC. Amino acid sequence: CAISELPAGEGSTF.

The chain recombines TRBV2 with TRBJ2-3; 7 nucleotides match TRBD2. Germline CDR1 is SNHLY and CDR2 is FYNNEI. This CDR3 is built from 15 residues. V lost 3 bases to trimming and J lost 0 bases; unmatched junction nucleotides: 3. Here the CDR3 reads CASSDGGLSTDTQYF. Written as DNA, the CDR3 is TGTGCCAGCAGTGATGGGGGACTAAGCACAGATACGCAGTATTTT.

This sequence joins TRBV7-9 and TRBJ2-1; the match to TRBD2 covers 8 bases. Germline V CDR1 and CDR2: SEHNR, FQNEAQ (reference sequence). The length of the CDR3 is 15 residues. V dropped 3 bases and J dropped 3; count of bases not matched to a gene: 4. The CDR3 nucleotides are TGTGCCAGCAGCTTGAGCGGGGGATTCTACAATGAGCAGTTCTTC. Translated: CASSLSGGFYNEQFF.

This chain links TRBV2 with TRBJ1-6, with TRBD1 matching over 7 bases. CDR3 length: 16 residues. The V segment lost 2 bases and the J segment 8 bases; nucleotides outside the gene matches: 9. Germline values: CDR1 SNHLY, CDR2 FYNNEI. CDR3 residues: CASSEPEDRVDSPLHF. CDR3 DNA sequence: TGTGCCAGCAGTGAACCCGAAGACAGGGTTGATTCACCCCTCCACTTT.

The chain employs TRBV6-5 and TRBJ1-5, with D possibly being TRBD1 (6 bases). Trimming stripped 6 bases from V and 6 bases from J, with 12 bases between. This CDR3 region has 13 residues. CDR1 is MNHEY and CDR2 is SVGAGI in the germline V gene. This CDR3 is CASSDRSGQPQHF. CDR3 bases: TGTGCCAGCAGCGACAGGTCTGGTCAGCCCCAGCATTTT.

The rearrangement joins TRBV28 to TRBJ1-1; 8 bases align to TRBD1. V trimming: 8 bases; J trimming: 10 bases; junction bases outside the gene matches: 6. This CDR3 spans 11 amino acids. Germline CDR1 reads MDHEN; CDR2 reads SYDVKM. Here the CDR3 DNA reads TGTGCCAGCGGCCCCGACAGGGGAGCTTTCTTT. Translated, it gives CASGPDRGAFF.

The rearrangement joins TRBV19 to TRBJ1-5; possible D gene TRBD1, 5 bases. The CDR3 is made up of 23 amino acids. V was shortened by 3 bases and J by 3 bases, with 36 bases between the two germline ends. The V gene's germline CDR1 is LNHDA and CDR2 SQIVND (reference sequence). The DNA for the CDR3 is TGTGCCAGTAGTATTGATGAGGTCGTCGTTGCCGGACATTTCTCTCGGGTCAATCAGCCCCAGCATTTT. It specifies CASSIDEVVVAGHFSRVNQPQHF.

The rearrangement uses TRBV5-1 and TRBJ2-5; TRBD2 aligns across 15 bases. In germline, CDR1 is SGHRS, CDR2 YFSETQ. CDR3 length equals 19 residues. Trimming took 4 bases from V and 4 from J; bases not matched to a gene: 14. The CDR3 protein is CASSQPPGLAGGWGETQYF. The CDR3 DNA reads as TGCGCCAGCAGCCAACCCCCGGGACTAGCGGGGGGATGGGGAGAGACCCAGTACTTC.